This TCR beta chain was profiled in a study of cytotoxic CD8 clonotypes in ibrutinib-treated CLL. Study findings and constraints: The study found baseline clonality above age-matched healthy donors, tracking circulating CD8+ T-cell counts.

V lost 2 bases, J lost 6 bases, and 15 bases lay in between. From germline, CDR1 is SGHRS and CDR2 YFSETQ. The CDR3 is 15 amino acids. As for this clone: Antigen specificity is unknown.

Sequencing used immunoSEQ multiplex PCR; TCRdb keeps in-frame clones, though not all of them. The sample lists 200,000 or so clones; 75% to 80% were seen once. This chain joins TRBV5-1 and TRBJ2-1, with a tentative D call TRBD2 (6 bases). This receptor was obtained from a human donor with chronic lymphocytic leukemia. This material consisted of PBMCs, taken after 12 months of ibrutinib treatment. The CDR3 DNA follows: TGCGCCAGCAGCTTTACCCCCCAAGCGGGCAATGAGCAGTTCTTC. Translation: CASSFTPQAGNEQFF.